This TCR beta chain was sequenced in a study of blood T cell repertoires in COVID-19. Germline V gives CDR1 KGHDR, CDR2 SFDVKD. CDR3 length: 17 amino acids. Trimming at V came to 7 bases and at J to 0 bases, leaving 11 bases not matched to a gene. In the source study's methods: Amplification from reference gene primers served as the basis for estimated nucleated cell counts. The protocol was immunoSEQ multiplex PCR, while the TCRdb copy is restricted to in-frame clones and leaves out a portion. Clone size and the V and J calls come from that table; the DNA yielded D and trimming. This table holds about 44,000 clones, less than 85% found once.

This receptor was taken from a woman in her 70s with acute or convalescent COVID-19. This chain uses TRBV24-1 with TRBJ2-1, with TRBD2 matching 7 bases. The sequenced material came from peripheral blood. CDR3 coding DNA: TGTGCCACCAGGCCCGGGGTGGGAGGGAGCTCCTACAATGAGCAGTTCTTC. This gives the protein CATRPGVGGSSYNEQFF.